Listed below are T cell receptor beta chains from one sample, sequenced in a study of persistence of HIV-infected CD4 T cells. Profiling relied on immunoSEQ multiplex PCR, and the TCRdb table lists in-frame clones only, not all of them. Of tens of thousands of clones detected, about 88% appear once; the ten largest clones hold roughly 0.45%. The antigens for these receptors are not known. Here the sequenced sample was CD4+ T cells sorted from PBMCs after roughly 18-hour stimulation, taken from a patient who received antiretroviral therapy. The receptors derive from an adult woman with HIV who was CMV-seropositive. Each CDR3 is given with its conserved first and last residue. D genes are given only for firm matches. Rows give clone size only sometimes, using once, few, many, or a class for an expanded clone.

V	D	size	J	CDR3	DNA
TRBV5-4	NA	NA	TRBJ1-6	CASSGNRLENSPLHF	TGTGCCAGCAGCGGGAACAGGCTGGAAAATTCACCCCTCCACTTT
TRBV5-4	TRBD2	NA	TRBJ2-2	CASSRVAGGANTGELFF	TGTGCCAGCAGCCGGGTAGCGGGGGGGGCGAACACCGGGGAGCTGTTTTTT
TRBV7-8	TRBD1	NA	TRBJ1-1	CASSLVDTGANTEAFF	TGTGCCAGCAGCTTAGTGGACACAGGGGCGAACACTGAAGCTTTCTTT
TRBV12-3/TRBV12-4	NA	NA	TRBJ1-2	CASRGRRTYGYTF	TGTGCCAGCAGGGGCAGGAGAACCTATGGCTACACCTTC
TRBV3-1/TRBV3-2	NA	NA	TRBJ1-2	CASSLSRQSYGYTF	TGTGCCAGCAGCCTCTCCCGGCAGAGTTATGGCTACACCTTC
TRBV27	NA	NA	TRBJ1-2	CASSFRGREGYTF	TGTGCCAGCAGTTTTCGGGGGCGCGAGGGCTACACCTTC
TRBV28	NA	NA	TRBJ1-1	CASSLSDLVENTEAFF	TGTGCCAGCAGTTTATCCGATTTGGTGGAGAACACTGAAGCTTTCTTT
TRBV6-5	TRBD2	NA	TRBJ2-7	CASSRGLANGEQYF	TGTGCCAGCAGCCGGGGACTAGCGAACGGCGAGCAGTACTTC
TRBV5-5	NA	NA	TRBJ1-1	CASSFSEAEAFF	TGTGCCAGCAGCTTTTCAGAGGCTGAAGCTTTCTTT
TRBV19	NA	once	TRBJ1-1	CASSYEGADVSEAFF	TGTGCCAGTAGTTACGAGGGCGCGGATGTCTCTGAAGCTTTCTTT
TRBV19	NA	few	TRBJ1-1	CASSPRASEAFF	TGTGCCAGTAGTCCCCGGGCCTCTGAAGCTTTCTTT
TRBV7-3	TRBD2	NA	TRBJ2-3	CASSPGGGTDTQYF	TGTGCCAGCAGCCCCGGGGGGGGCACAGATACGCAGTATTTT
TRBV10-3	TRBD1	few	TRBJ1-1	CASRGGVRLNTEAFF	TGTGCCAGCAGGGGGGGAGTGAGGCTGAACACTGAAGCTTTCTTT
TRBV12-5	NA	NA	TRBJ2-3	CASGLYGQRTDTQYF	TGTGCTAGTGGTTTGTACGGACAACGCACAGATACGCAGTATTTT
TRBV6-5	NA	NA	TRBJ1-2	CASRREGYGYTF	TGTGCCAGCAGACGGGAGGGCTATGGCTACACCTTC
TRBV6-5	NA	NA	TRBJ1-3	CASSPQGSNTIYF	TGTGCCAGCAGCCCCCAGGGTTCTAACACCATATATTTT
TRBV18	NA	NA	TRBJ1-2	CASSPRGVDGYTF	TGTGCCAGCTCACCGCGAGGGGTGGATGGCTACACCTTC
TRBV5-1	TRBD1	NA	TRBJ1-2	CASSLGTANNYGYTF	TGCGCCAGCAGCCTGGGGACAGCCAATAACTATGGCTACACCTTC
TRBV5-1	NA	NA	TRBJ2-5	CASSLDGGPEETQYF	TGCGCCAGCAGCTTGGACGGGGGGCCGGAAGAGACCCAGTACTTC
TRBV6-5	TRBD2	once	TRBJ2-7	CASSPGGNLAEQYF	TGTGCCAGCAGTCCCGGGGGGAATCTCGCCGAGCAGTACTTC
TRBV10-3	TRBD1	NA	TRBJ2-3	CAISERTGGTDTQYF	TGTGCCATCAGTGAGAGGACAGGGGGCACAGATACGCAGTATTTT
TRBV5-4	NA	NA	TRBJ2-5	CASSLGARKETQYF	TGTGCCAGCAGCTTGGGAGCAAGAAAAGAGACCCAGTACTTC
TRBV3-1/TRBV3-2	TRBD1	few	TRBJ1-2	CASSPWTGGYTF	TGTGCCAGCAGCCCTTGGACAGGGGGCTACACCTTC
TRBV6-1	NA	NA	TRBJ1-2	CASSQGRIGYTF	TGTGCCAGCAGTCAGGGGAGGATAGGCTACACCTTC
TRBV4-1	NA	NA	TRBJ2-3	CASSQDPGQGASTDTQYF	TGCGCCAGCAGCCAAGATCCGGGCCAGGGAGCTAGCACAGATACGCAGTATTTT
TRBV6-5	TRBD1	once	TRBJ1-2	CASARDRMYGYTF	TGTGCCAGTGCCCGGGACAGGATGTATGGCTACACCTTC
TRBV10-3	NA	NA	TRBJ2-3	CAISGGQTTDTQYF	TGTGCCATCAGTGGTGGGCAGACCACAGATACGCAGTATTTT
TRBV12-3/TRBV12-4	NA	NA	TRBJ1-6	CASSPGDVLPLHF	TGTGCCAGCAGTCCAGGGGACGTTTTGCCCCTCCACTTT
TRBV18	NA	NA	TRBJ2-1	CASSPLSQAYNEQFF	TGTGCCAGCTCACCACTTTCACAGGCCTACAATGAGCAGTTCTTC
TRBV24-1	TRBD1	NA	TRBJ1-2	CATSDASAQGAYGYTF	TGTGCCACCAGTGACGCGAGTGCCCAGGGGGCCTATGGCTACACCTTC
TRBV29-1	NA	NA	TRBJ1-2	CSVEETRDGYTF	TGCAGCGTTGAAGAGACCAGGGATGGCTACACCTTC
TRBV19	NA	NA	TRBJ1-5	CASSMGRDQPQHF	TGTGCCAGTAGTATGGGAAGGGACCAGCCCCAGCATTTT
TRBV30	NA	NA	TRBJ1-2	CAWSVTGSGYTF	TGTGCCTGGAGTGTAACGGGTTCCGGCTACACCTTC
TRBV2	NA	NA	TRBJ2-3	CASTPSTSRRTDTQYF	TGTGCCAGCACCCCATCGACTAGTCGTCGCACAGATACGCAGTATTTT
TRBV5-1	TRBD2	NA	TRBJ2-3	CASSFLAGGPQDTQYF	TGCGCCAGCAGCTTTTTAGCGGGGGGGCCTCAAGATACGCAGTATTTT
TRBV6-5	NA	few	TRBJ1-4	CASSFLGLGEKLFF	TGTGCCAGCAGTTTTCTGGGATTAGGTGAAAAACTGTTTTTT
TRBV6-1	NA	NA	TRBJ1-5	CASSEQANQPQHF	TGTGCCAGCAGTGAACAAGCAAATCAGCCCCAGCATTTT
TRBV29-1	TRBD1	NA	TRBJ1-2	CSARQGESYGYTF	TGCAGCGCTCGACAGGGAGAGAGTTATGGCTACACCTTC
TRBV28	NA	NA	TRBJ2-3	CASSFTDTQYF	TGTGCCAGCAGTTTTACAGATACGCAGTATTTT
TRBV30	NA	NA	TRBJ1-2	CAWAGQNYGYTF	TGTGCCTGGGCCGGACAGAACTATGGCTACACCTTC
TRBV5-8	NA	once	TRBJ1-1	CASSSLGDQTAMNTEAFF	TGTGCCAGCAGCTCCCTGGGGGACCAGACCGCCATGAACACTGAAGCTTTCTTT
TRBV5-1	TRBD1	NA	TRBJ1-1	CASSTTGVNTEAFF	TGCGCCAGCAGCACGACAGGGGTGAACACTGAAGCTTTCTTT
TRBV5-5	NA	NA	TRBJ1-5	CASSPPGVNQPQHF	TGTGCCAGCAGCCCCCCAGGGGTTAATCAGCCCCAGCATTTT
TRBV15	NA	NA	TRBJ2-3	CATSRGGTDTQYF	TGTGCCACCAGCAGAGGGGGCACAGATACGCAGTATTTT
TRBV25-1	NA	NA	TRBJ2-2	CASGTGELFF	TGTGCCAGCGGGACCGGGGAGCTGTTTTTT
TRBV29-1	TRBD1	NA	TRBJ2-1	CSDRGRRGNEQFF	TGCAGCGACAGGGGGCGCCGGGGGAATGAGCAGTTCTTC
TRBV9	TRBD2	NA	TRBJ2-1	CASSVLSGGADEQFF	TGTGCCAGCAGCGTACTTAGCGGGGGGGCCGATGAGCAGTTCTTC
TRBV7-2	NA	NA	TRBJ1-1	CASSPILVPGTEAFF	TGTGCCAGCAGCCCAATCCTGGTTCCGGGCACTGAAGCTTTCTTT
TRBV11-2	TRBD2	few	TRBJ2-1	CASSPGTSGGAGTDNEQFF	TGTGCCAGCAGCCCCGGGACTAGCGGGGGGGCGGGAACCGACAATGAGCAGTTCTTC
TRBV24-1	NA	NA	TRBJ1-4	CATSDQGYEKLFF	TGTGCCACCAGTGACCAGGGGTACGAAAAACTGTTTTTT
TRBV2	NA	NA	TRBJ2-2	CASRIGTQNTGELFF	TGTGCCAGCAGGATCGGGACACAGAACACCGGGGAGCTGTTTTTT
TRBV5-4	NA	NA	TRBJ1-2	CASSPPWGVNDYGYTF	TGTGCCAGCAGCCCGCCGTGGGGGGTTAATGACTATGGCTACACCTTC
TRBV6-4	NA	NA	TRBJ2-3	CASSLDSGTDTQYF	TGTGCCAGCAGTCTCGACTCAGGCACAGATACGCAGTATTTT
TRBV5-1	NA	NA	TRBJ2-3	CASSLVLGRADTQYF	TGCGCCAGCAGCTTGGTATTGGGCAGGGCAGATACGCAGTATTTT
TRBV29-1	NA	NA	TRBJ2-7	CSVVLGHEQYF	TGCAGCGTTGTCCTGGGCCACGAGCAGTACTTC